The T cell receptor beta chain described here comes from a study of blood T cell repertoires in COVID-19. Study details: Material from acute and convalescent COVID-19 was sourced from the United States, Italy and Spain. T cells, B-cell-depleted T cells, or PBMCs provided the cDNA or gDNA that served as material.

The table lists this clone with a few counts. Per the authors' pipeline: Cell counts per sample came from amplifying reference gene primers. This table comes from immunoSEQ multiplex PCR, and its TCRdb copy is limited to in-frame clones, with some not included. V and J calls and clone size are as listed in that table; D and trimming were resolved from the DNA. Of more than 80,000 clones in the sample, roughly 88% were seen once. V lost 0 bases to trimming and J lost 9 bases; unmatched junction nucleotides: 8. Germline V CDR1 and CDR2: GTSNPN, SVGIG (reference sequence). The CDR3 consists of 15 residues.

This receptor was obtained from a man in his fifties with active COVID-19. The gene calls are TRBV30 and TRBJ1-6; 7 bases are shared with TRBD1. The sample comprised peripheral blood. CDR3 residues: CAWSVIRQGTSPLHF. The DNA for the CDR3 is TGTGCCTGGAGTGTAATTAGACAGGGAACTTCACCCCTCCACTTT.